This TCR beta chain is drawn from a study of cytotoxic CD8 clonotypes in ibrutinib-treated CLL. The overall study: On average, each sample had a few hundred thousand productive templates and almost 95,000 productive rearrangements.

Here immunoSEQ multiplex PCR was the method, and the copy in TCRdb shows in-frame clones only, minus some. The data hold just over 200,000 clones, with more than 75% observed a single time. Germline CDR1 MDHEN, CDR2 SYDVKM. V trimming: 5 bases; J trimming: 8 bases; junction bases outside the gene matches: 10. The length of the CDR3 is 16 residues. This sequence was found in a human donor with chronic lymphocytic leukemia. This material consisted of PBMCs, taken after 12 months of ibrutinib treatment. The chain joins TRBV28 to TRBJ2-1, with 12 bases aligning to TRBD2. The CDR3 DNA follows: TGTGCCAGCAGTCCCCGGACTAGCGGGGAGGTCGATGAGCAGTTCTTC. It codes for CASSPRTSGEVDEQFF.